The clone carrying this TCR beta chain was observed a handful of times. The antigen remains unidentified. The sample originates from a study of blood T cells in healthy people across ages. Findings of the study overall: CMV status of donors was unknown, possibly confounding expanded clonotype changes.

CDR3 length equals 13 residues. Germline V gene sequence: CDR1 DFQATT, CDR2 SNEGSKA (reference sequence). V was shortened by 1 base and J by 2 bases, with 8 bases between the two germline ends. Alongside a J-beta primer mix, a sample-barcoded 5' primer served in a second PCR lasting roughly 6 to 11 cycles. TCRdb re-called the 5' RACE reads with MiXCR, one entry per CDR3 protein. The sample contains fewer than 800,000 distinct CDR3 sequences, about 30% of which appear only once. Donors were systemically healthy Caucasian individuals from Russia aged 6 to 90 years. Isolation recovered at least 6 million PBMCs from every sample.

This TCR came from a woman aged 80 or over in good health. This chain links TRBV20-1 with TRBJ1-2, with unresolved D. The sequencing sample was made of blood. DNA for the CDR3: TGCAGTGCTAGAGGCCTAGAGAACTATGGCTACACCTTC. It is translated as CSARGLENYGYTF.